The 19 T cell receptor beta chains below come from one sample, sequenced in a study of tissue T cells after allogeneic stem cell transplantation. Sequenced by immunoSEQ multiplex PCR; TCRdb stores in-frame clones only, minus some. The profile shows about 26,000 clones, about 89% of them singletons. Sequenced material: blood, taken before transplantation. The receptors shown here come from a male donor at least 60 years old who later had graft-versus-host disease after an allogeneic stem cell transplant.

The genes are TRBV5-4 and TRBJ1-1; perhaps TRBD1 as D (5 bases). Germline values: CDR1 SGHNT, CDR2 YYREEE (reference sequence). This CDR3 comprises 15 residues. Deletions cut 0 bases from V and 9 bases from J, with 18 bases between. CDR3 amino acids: CASSLAGGLRAKAFF. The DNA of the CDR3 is TGTGCCAGCAGCTTGGCTGGGGGGTTGCGGGCGAAAGCTTTCTTT.

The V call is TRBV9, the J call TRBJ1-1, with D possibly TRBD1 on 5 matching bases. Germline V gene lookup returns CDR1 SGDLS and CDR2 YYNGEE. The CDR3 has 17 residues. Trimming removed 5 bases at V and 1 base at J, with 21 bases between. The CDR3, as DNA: TGTGCCAGCAGTCCCCACCATCCAGGGCTCGGGAACACTGAAGCTTTCTTT. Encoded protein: CASSPHHPGLGNTEAFF.

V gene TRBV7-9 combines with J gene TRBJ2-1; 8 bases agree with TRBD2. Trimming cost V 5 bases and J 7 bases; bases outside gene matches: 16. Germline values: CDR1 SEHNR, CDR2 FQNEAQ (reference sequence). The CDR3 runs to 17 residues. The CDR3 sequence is CASSPPFGAGGRNEQFF. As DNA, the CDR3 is TGTGCCAGCAGCCCCCCTTTTGGGGCGGGAGGTCGGAATGAGCAGTTCTTC.

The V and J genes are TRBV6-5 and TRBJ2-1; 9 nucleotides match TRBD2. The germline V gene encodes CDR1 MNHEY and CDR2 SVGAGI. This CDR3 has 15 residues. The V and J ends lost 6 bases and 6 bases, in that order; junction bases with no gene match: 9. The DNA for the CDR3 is TGTGCCAGCAGGTTGGCGGGGGGGCCGGGCAATGAGCAGTTCTTC. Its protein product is CASRLAGGPGNEQFF.

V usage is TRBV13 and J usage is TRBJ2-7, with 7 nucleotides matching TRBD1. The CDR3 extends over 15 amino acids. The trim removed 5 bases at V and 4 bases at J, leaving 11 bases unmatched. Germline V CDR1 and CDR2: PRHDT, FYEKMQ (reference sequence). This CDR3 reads CASSLGTAKTYEQYF. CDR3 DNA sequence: TGTGCCAGCAGCCTCGGGACAGCGAAAACGTACGAGCAGTACTTC.

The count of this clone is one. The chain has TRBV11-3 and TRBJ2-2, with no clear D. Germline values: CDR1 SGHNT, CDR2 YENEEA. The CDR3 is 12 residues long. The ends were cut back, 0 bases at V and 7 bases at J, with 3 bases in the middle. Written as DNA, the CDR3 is TGTGCCAGCAGCTTAGACCTCGGGGAGCTGTTTTTT. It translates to CASSLDLGELFF. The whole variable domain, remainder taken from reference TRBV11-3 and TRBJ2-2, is EAGVVQSPRYKIIEKKQPVAFWCNPISGHNTLYWYLQNLGQGPELLIRYENEEAVDDSQLPKDRFSAERLKGVDSTLKIQPAELGDSAVYLCASSLDLGELFFGEGSRLTVL.

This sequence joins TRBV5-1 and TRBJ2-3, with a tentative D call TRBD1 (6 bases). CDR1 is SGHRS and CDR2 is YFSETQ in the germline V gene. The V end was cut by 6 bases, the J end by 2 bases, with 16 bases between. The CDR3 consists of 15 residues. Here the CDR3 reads CASTSGVSDTDTQYF. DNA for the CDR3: TGCGCCAGCACCTCAGGGGTCTCGGACACAGATACGCAGTATTTT.

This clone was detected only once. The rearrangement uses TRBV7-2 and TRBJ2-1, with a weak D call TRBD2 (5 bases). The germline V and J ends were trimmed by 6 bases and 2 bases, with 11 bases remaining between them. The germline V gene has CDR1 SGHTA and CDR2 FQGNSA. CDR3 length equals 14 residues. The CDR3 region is CASSSPGTYNEQFF. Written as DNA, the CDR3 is TGTGCCAGCAGTTCTCCGGGAACCTACAATGAGCAGTTCTTC.

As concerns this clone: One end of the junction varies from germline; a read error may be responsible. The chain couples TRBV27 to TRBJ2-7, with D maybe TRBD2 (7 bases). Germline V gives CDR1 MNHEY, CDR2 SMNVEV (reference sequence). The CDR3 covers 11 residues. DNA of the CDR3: TGTGCCAGCAGTTGGGGGGGCCCCGAGGGATTC. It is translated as CASSWGGPEGF.

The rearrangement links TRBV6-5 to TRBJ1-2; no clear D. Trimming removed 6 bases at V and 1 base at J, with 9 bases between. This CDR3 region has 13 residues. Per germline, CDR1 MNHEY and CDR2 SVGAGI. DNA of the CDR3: TGTGCCAGCAGCCGGACGGGTAACTATGGCTACACCTTC. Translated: CASSRTGNYGYTF.

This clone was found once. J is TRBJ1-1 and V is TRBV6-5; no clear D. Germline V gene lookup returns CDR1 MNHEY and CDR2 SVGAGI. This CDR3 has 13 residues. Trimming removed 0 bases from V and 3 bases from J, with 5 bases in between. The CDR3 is CASSYSRDTEAFF. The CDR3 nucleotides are TGTGCCAGCAGTTACTCTCGGGACACTGAAGCTTTCTTT.

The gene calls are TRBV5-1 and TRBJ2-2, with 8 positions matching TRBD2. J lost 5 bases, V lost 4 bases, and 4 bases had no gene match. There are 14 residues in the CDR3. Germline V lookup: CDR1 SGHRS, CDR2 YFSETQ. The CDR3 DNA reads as TGCGCCAGCAGCGATCAGCGGGAGACCGGGGAGCTGTTTTTT. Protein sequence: CASSDQRETGELFF.

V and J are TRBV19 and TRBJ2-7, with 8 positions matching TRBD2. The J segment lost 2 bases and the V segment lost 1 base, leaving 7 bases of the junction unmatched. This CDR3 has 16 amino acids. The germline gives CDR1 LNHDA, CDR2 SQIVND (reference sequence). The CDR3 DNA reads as TGTGCCAGTAGTATAGCTGCGGGAGGTGGGCCCTACGAGCAGTACTTC. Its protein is CASSIAAGGGPYEQYF.

This CDR3 reads CASSLAGTARETQYF. The CDR3 DNA sequence: TGTGCCAGCAGCTTAGCCGGGACGGCGAGGGAGACCCAGTACTTC. The chain recombines TRBV11-3 with TRBJ2-5, with D perhaps given as TRBD1 or TRBD2 (5 bases each). V was trimmed by 1 base and J by 5 bases, leaving 14 bases between them. The CDR3 sequence is 15 residues long. Germline V CDR1 and CDR2: SGHNT, YENEEA.

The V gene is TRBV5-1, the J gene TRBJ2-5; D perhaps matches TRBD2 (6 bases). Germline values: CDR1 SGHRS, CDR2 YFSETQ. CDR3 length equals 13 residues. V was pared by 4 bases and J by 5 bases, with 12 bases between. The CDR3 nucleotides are TGCGCCAGCAGCCAAAGGGCGGGGGAGACCCAGTACTTC. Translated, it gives CASSQRAGETQYF.

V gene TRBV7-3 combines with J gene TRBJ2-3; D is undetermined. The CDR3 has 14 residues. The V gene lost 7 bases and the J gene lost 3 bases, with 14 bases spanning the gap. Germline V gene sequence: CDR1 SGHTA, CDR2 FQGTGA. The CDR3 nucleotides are TGTGCCAGCACCCAAACCACAGAGACAGATACGCAGTATTTT. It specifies CASTQTTETDTQYF.

CDR3 sequence: CSASRLLRQNYEQYF. DNA for the CDR3: TGCAGTGCTAGTCGCCTGCTTAGACAGAACTACGAGCAGTACTTC. The rearrangement uses TRBV20-1 and TRBJ2-7; a weak D match, TRBD1 (5 bases). The CDR3 totals 15 residues. Germline-derived CDR1 and CDR2 are DFQATT and SNEGSKA (reference sequence). V lost 3 bases to trimming and J lost 3 bases, with 18 bases between them.

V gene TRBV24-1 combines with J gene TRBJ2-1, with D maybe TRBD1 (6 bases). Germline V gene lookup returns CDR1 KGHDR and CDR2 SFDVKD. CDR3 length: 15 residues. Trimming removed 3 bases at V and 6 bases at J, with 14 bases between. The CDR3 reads CATSDQGPGRNEQFF. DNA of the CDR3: TGTGCCACCAGTGATCAGGGGCCAGGTCGCAATGAGCAGTTCTTC.

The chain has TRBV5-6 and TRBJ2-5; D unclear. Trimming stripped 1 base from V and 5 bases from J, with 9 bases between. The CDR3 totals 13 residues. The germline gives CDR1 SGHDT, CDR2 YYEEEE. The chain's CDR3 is CASSLSFVETQYF. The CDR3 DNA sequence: TGTGCCAGCAGCTTGAGCTTCGTGGAGACCCAGTACTTC.